These T cell receptor beta chains were read from a single sample in a study of blood T cell repertoires in COVID-19. The protocol was immunoSEQ multiplex PCR, while the TCRdb copy is restricted to in-frame clones and leaves out a portion. The top ten clones hold roughly a tenth of a sample with more than 350,000 clones, about 87% of them seen once. The sample consisted of PBMCs or T cells enriched from blood (not recorded which). These receptor sequences come from a woman aged 45-60 years who had recovered from COVID-19. The CDR3 runs from the conserved cysteine through the conserved F or W. The D gene is left open where the match is weak. Some rows mark clone size as missing; the rest say once, few, many or name a class of expanded clone.

clone_size,v_call,d_call,j_call,cdr3_aa,cdr3_nt
-,TRBV4-1,TRBD2,TRBJ2-1,CASSPTSGEFNEQFF,TGCGCCAGCAGCCCAACTAGCGGGGAATTCAATGAGCAGTTCTTC
-,TRBV10-3,-,TRBJ2-7,CAIRRTVLPYEQYF,TGTGCCATCAGAAGGACAGTGTTGCCTTACGAGCAGTACTTC
-,TRBV5-1,TRBD1,TRBJ2-1,CASSLDRTEQFF,TGCGCCAGCAGCCTGGACAGGACTGAGCAGTTCTTC
-,TRBV5-1,-,TRBJ1-1,CASSFGQGGGTEAFF,TGCGCCAGCAGCTTTGGGCAGGGCGGTGGCACTGAAGCTTTCTTT
-,TRBV7-2,-,TRBJ2-2,CASSGGMAGELFF,TGTGCCAGCAGCGGGGGGATGGCCGGGGAGCTGTTTTTT
few,TRBV14,-,TRBJ2-7,CASSQGLYEQYF,TGTGCCAGCAGCCAAGGGCTCTACGAGCAGTACTTC
-,TRBV9,-,TRBJ1-3,CASSVAEGRAAGIYF,TGTGCCAGCAGCGTAGCGGAAGGACGAGCGGCGGGCATATATTTT
-,TRBV7-8,TRBD1,TRBJ2-3,CASSPDRGDTQYF,TGTGCCAGCAGCCCGGACAGGGGAGATACGCAGTATTTT
-,TRBV7-2,-,TRBJ2-5,CASSPRDSRTQYF,TGTGCCAGCAGCCCGCGGGACTCCAGGACCCAGTACTTC
-,TRBV7-2,TRBD1,TRBJ2-1,CASSSGQALYNEQFF,TGTGCCAGCAGTTCAGGACAGGCTCTTTACAATGAGCAGTTCTTC
-,TRBV5-6,TRBD1,TRBJ2-5,CASSFRTGDIRETQYF,TGTGCCAGCAGCTTCAGGACAGGGGATATCCGGGAGACCCAGTACTTC
-,TRBV5-6,TRBD1,TRBJ2-5,CASSFGTGEGETQYF,TGTGCCAGCAGCTTTGGGACAGGGGAGGGAGAGACCCAGTACTTC
-,TRBV25-1,-,TRBJ1-5,CASSERGFAPQHF,TGTGCCAGCAGTGAACGCGGGTTTGCGCCCCAGCATTTT
-,TRBV5-6,-,TRBJ1-3,CASSSYGTPGNTIYF,TGTGCCAGCAGCTCATACGGGACTCCTGGAAACACCATATATTTT
-,TRBV3-1/TRBV3-2,-,TRBJ1-2,CASSDTANYGYTF,TGTGCCAGCAGTGACACCGCTAACTATGGCTACACCTTC
few,TRBV18,TRBD1,TRBJ1-5,CASSQTGIQPQHF,TGTGCCAGCTCACAGACAGGGATTCAGCCCCAGCATTTT
-,TRBV2,-,TRBJ2-2,CASRQDTGELFF,TGTGCCAGCAGGCAGGACACCGGGGAGCTGTTTTTT
-,TRBV5-8,TRBD1,TRBJ2-1,CANSRDRRREQFF,TGTGCCAACTCCCGGGACAGGCGACGGGAGCAGTTCTTC
-,TRBV2,-,TRBJ1-1,CASRTGPNTEAFF,TGTGCCAGCCGAACAGGGCCGAACACTGAAGCTTTCTTT
-,TRBV5-5,TRBD1,TRBJ1-1,CASSLQGLGFTEAFF,TGTGCCAGCAGCTTACAGGGGTTGGGGTTCACTGAAGCTTTCTTT
-,TRBV11-2,-,TRBJ1-2,CASSPEGRNYGYTF,TGTGCCAGCAGCCCGGAGGGGAGAAACTATGGCTACACCTTC
-,TRBV7-8,-,TRBJ1-2,CASSPSGQGYTF,TGTGCCAGCAGCCCCAGCGGTCAAGGCTACACCTTC
-,TRBV7-9,TRBD1,TRBJ2-2,CASSPQGVENTGELFF,TGTGCCAGCAGCCCACAGGGGGTAGAGAACACCGGGGAGCTGTTTTTT
-,TRBV5-1,-,TRBJ2-7,CASSPEGAYSYEQYF,TGCGCCAGCAGCCCCGAAGGGGCCTACTCTTACGAGCAGTACTTC
-,TRBV30,-,TRBJ2-3,CAWSPLGGGTDTQYF,TGTGCCTGGAGTCCCCTAGGTGGAGGCACAGATACGCAGTATTTT
-,TRBV19,-,TRBJ2-3,CASSTTGDTQYF,TGTGCCAGTAGTACAACGGGGGATACGCAGTATTTT
-,TRBV3-1/TRBV3-2,-,TRBJ2-5,CASSQATWTQYF,TGTGCCAGCAGCCAAGCTACTTGGACCCAGTACTTC
-,TRBV2,TRBD1,TRBJ1-3,CASSEAGGPFSGNTIYF,TGTGCCAGCAGTGAGGCAGGGGGTCCTTTCTCTGGAAACACCATATATTTT
few,TRBV5-6,-,TRBJ1-6,CASSSPGDGPPLHF,TGTGCCAGCAGCTCGCCCGGGGATGGGCCTCCCCTCCACTTT
-,TRBV3-1/TRBV3-2,-,TRBJ1-1,CASSLMRNTEAFF,TGTGCCAGCAGCCTTATGAGGAACACTGAAGCTTTCTTT
-,TRBV30,TRBD1,TRBJ1-5,CAWTGTGDGQPQHF,TGTGCCTGGACCGGGACAGGGGACGGGCAGCCCCAGCATTTT
-,TRBV27,TRBD1,TRBJ1-2,CASRGTGAVYGYTF,TGTGCCAGCAGGGGGACAGGGGCCGTCTATGGCTACACCTTC
-,TRBV7-8,TRBD1,TRBJ1-2,CASSLEGTGDGYTF,TGTGCCAGCAGCTTAGAAGGGACAGGGGATGGCTACACCTTC
-,TRBV5-6,TRBD1,TRBJ1-5,CASSQYRDRGPFGNQPQHF,TGTGCCAGCAGCCAATACCGGGACAGGGGACCCTTCGGCAATCAGCCCCAGCATTTT
-,TRBV15,TRBD1,TRBJ1-4,CATSSFETGVEKLFF,TGTGCCACCAGCAGCTTTGAGACAGGGGTAGAAAAACTGTTTTTT
-,TRBV7-2,-,TRBJ1-4,CASSGGGRQREKLFF,TGTGCCAGCTCCGGGGGGGGCCGGCAGCGCGAAAAACTGTTTTTT
-,TRBV19,TRBD1,TRBJ1-5,CASRGTGNSNQPQHF,TGTGCCAGTAGGGGGACAGGAAATAGCAATCAGCCCCAGCATTTT
-,TRBV28,TRBD1,TRBJ1-1,CASSLNQGVPEAFF,TGTGCCAGCAGCCTCAACCAGGGGGTCCCTGAAGCTTTCTTT
-,TRBV24-1,-,TRBJ2-5,CATSVQGREIGETQYF,TGTGCCACCAGTGTGCAGGGACGGGAGATAGGGGAGACCCAGTACTTC
-,TRBV6-5,-,TRBJ1-1,CASSLRGFWDTEAFF,TGTGCCAGCAGTCTTCGGGGTTTTTGGGACACTGAAGCTTTCTTT
-,TRBV2,-,TRBJ1-6,CASSESQGYSPLHF,TGTGCCAGCAGTGAGTCGCAGGGGTATTCACCCCTCCACTTT
few,TRBV7-9,TRBD2,TRBJ2-7,CASSTTSGADEQYF,TGTGCCAGCAGCACGACTAGCGGGGCAGATGAGCAGTACTTC
-,TRBV3-1/TRBV3-2,TRBD1,TRBJ2-7,CASRGQGSYEQYF,TGTGCCAGCCGCGGACAGGGTTCCTACGAGCAGTACTTC
-,TRBV28,-,TRBJ2-7,CASSPGTNVYEQYF,TGTGCCAGCAGCCCCGGAACTAACGTCTACGAGCAGTACTTC
-,TRBV29-1,-,TRBJ2-3,CSVVPRDGTQYF,TGCAGCGTTGTTCCCAGGGATGGTACGCAGTATTTT
-,TRBV5-4,-,TRBJ1-6,CASSHGGSSYNSPLHF,TGTGCCAGCAGCCACGGGGGGAGCTCCTATAATTCACCCCTCCACTTT
-,TRBV11-2,TRBD1,TRBJ1-2,CASRFIDRASNYGYTF,TGTGCCAGCAGATTTATCGACAGGGCTTCTAACTATGGCTACACCTTC
once,TRBV3-1/TRBV3-2,-,TRBJ1-2,CASSQGDGYTF,TGTGCCAGCAGCCAAGGCGATGGCTACACCTTC
-,TRBV5-1,-,TRBJ2-2,CASSFRGGELFF,TGCGCCAGCAGCTTTCGGGGCGGGGAGCTGTTTTTT